This T cell receptor (beta chain) was recovered during a study of T cell repertoires in cytomegalovirus infection. About the study: An indication of both CMV infection and matching HLA type came from public TCR beta signatures.

In this sample, this clonotype turned up many times. The antigen is undetermined. MiXCR was run by TCRdb on the reads, yielding one entry per CDR3 protein. In the table there are about 280,000 distinct CDR3 sequences, 22% of which are singletons. Germline V CDR1 and CDR2: DFQATT, SNEGSKA (reference sequence). The CDR3 totals 20 residues. Trimming at V came to 0 bases and at J to 8 bases, leaving 20 bases not matched to a gene. The origin of this receptor is a human donor in good health (CMV status not recorded). Some clones in this sample may be carry-over from other donors' samples. Sequenced material: cultured PBMCs, taken from culture after CMV antigen stimulation. The chain uses TRBV20-1 and TRBJ2-1; TRBD1 aligns across 12 bases. The CDR3, as DNA: TGCAGTGCTAGAGATCCCACCGGGACAGGGGGCATTGGGTATCCTTATGAGCAGTTCTTC. Its protein is CSARDPTGTGGIGYPYEQFF.